This TCR beta chain was sequenced for a study of blood T cell repertoires in COVID-19. Germline assignment: CDR1 MNHEY and CDR2 SMNVEV (reference sequence). Trimming stripped 2 bases from V and 4 bases from J, with 11 bases between. The CDR3 covers 15 residues. The repertoire was sequenced with immunoSEQ multiplex PCR; TCRdb's copy has only in-frame clones and lacks some. This table holds roughly 46,000 clones, over 70% found once. This clone was found once. The chain is built from TRBV27 and TRBJ1-4; TRBD1 might be the D (6 bases). Specimen: peripheral blood. This receptor was identified in a human donor in a cohort sampled during active COVID-19. The CDR3 protein is CASSLRAGDNEKLFF. Here the CDR3 DNA reads TGTGCCAGCAGTTTAAGGGCAGGGGATAATGAAAAACTGTTTTTT.